One TCR beta chain is described in this entry. Its target is not known. This sample was taken from a study of T-cell reconstitution after alpha-beta-depleted transplantation in children. Regarding the study as a whole: Day-60 TCRbeta diversity that was high in some patients was derived from surviving recipient T cells and thymic progenitors. Several hundred graft clones that had expanded were reportedly the source of alpha-beta T cells about two months after transplant. Among T cells one year after transplant, newly produced cells accounted for most counts and diversity.

V was pared by 5 bases and J by 2 bases, with 11 bases of the junction left unmatched. Germline CDR1 SGHDT, CDR2 YYEEEE. CDR3 length equals 16 residues. The TCRbeta library was prepared with unique molecular identifiers. TCRdb fed the PCR reads into MiXCR, producing one record per CDR3 protein. The data contain approximately 1,000,000 distinct CDR3 sequences, under 30% of them singletons. The sample in question was PBMCs, mostly from graft donor cells, obtained 360 days after TCRalphabeta/CD19-depleted stem cell transplant. The receptor was isolated from a boy younger than two who had a stem cell transplant for SCID, so the T cells may come from the graft donor. This rearrangement joins TRBV5-6 to TRBJ1-1, with TRBD1 matching 8 bases. The CDR3 DNA reads TGTGCCAGCAGGGGCAGGGGGCGGGGGTTTAACACTGAAGCTTTCTTT. Translated, it gives CASRGRGRGFNTEAFF.